This T cell receptor beta chain was recovered during a study of beta chain features in type 1 diabetes. Turning to the study itself: There was similarity between patients and healthy donors in age, gender and cell yields. General study results and limits: Type 1 diabetes patients had TCRB CDR3s that were shorter (moderately but significantly so) in all four CD4+ subsets. Patients with type 1 diabetes showed fewer VDJ junction insertions and more deletions. In the patient group, naive, central memory and Treg TCRB repertoires seemed more alike than in the healthy donor group.

V was pared by 0 bases and J by 12 bases, with 13 bases between. The CDR3 has 13 amino acids. Germline V gene lookup returns CDR1 SGDLS and CDR2 YYNGEE. Every isolated RNA sample was fully reverse transcribed, so sequencing captured expressed TCRB transcripts. Here immunoSEQ multiplex PCR was the method, and the copy in TCRdb shows in-frame clones only, minus some. Found here are more than 300,000 clones, 10% to 15% of them singletons; the top ten hold 0.01%. In the case of this clone: Its antigen is as yet unknown.

The sequence derives from a young woman with type 1 diabetes. The rearrangement joins TRBV9 to TRBJ2-1; no clear D gene. The sequenced sample consisted of naive CD4+ T cells from blood. In DNA form, the CDR3 reads TGTGCCAGCAGCGTAGATCAGACATTTGGGCAGTTCTTC. It is translated as CASSVDQTFGQFF.